The rows below give T cell receptor beta chains drawn from one sample of a study of Ad26.COV2.S vaccination and SARS-CoV-2 variants. TCRdb's table, derived via immunoSEQ multiplex PCR, lists solely in-frame clones and lacks some. This sample carries 500,000 or so clones, 89% of them seen once, and the ten largest clones take 2.5% to 3%. The sequencing used peripheral blood, collected in a trial of Ad26.COV2.S vaccine versus placebo. Receptors were obtained from a person aged 18-60 years who received the Ad26.COV2.S COVID-19 vaccine or a placebo. The CDR3 runs from the conserved cysteine through the conserved F or W. A D gene is named only where the DNA matches it firmly. Where a row states a size, it is once, few, many or the class of an expanded clone; other rows omit it.

cdr3_aa,cdr3_nt,v_call,j_call,clone_size,d_call
CATSDLQGGDYGYTF,TGTGCCACCAGTGATTTGCAGGGCGGCGACTATGGCTACACCTTC,TRBV24-1,TRBJ1-2,.,.
CASSTGGGQPQHF,TGTGCCAGCAGTACAGGGGGCGGTCAGCCCCAGCATTTT,TRBV6-5,TRBJ1-5,.,TRBD1
CATSDPSQGTPPNYGYTF,TGTGCCACCAGTGACCCCTCCCAGGGAACACCCCCTAACTATGGCTACACCTTC,TRBV24-1,TRBJ1-2,.,.
CASVRGTNEKLFF,TGTGCCAGCGTCCGGGGGACTAATGAAAAACTGTTTTTT,TRBV28,TRBJ1-4,once,.
CASSQGVPGANVLTF,TGCGCCAGCAGCCAGGGGGTGCCTGGGGCCAACGTCCTGACTTTC,TRBV4-1,TRBJ2-6,.,.
CASSSGVLKAFF,TGTGCCAGCAGTTCCGGGGTCCTGAAAGCTTTCTTT,TRBV6-5,TRBJ1-1,.,.
CASSLVQGNTEAFF,TGTGCCAGCAGCTTAGTACAGGGGAACACTGAAGCTTTCTTT,TRBV7-9,TRBJ1-1,once,.
CASSPPTARLNTGELFF,TGTGCCAGCTCACCACCGACAGCAAGACTTAACACCGGGGAGCTGTTTTTT,TRBV18,TRBJ2-2,.,.
CASSQDDRDYGYTF,TGTGCCAGCAGCCAAGACGACAGGGACTATGGCTACACCTTC,TRBV3-1/TRBV3-2,TRBJ1-2,few,TRBD1
CASSYPEGDTQYF,TGTGCCAGCAGTTACCCGGAGGGAGATACGCAGTATTTT,TRBV6-5,TRBJ2-3,once,.
CASIEPARGSYGYTF,TGTGCCAGCATCGAACCGGCCCGGGGCAGCTATGGCTACACCTTC,TRBV2,TRBJ1-2,.,.
CSVTTGGATEAFF,TGCAGCGTCACTACAGGGGGCGCAACTGAAGCTTTCTTT,TRBV29-1,TRBJ1-1,.,TRBD1
CASSPGRPNTEAFF,TGTGCCAGCTCACCCGGGAGGCCGAACACTGAAGCTTTCTTT,TRBV18,TRBJ1-1,.,.
CASSGIGREGQTQQFF,TGTGCCAGCAGTGGGATAGGGCGGGAGGGCCAAACCCAGCAGTTCTTC,TRBV2,TRBJ2-1,.,TRBD2
CASSLGAGPTTDTQYF,TGTGCCAGCAGCTTAGGGGCAGGGCCCACCACAGATACGCAGTATTTT,TRBV7-3,TRBJ2-3,.,.
CASSSRTSGGHRQETQYF,TGTGCCAGCAGCTCGAGAACTAGCGGGGGCCACCGCCAAGAGACCCAGTACTTC,TRBV7-2,TRBJ2-5,.,TRBD2
CASSFSQVQPLYF,TGTGCCAGCAGCTTCTCCCAGGTCCAACCTTTATATTTT,TRBV7-9,TRBJ1-3,.,.
CASSLGLRGENTEAFF,TGCGCCAGCAGCTTGGGGCTTAGGGGGGAGAACACTGAAGCTTTCTTT,TRBV5-1,TRBJ1-1,.,.
CASTEGDPYSPLHF,TGCGCCAGCACTGAGGGCGACCCTTATTCACCCCTCCACTTT,TRBV23-1,TRBJ1-6,few,.
CASSLSIRMGHEQFF,TGTGCCAGCAGCTTATCGATCAGAATGGGTCATGAGCAGTTCTTC,TRBV7-8,TRBJ2-1,.,.
CASSAPWGLSTDTQYF,TGTGCCAGCAGCGCCCCGTGGGGGCTTAGCACAGATACGCAGTATTTT,TRBV9,TRBJ2-3,.,.
CASSPCRRRQGSNQPQHF,TGTGCCAGCAGCCCGTGCCGAAGGCGGCAGGGATCAAATCAGCCCCAGCATTTT,TRBV7-3,TRBJ1-5,.,.
CASSMGTAPAQPQHF,TGTGCCAGCAGTATGGGGACAGCCCCAGCTCAGCCCCAGCATTTT,TRBV2,TRBJ1-5,.,TRBD1
CASSRRLGQAAGNTIYF,TGTGCCAGCAGCCGAAGGCTGGGACAGGCTGCGGGAAACACCATATATTTT,TRBV3-1/TRBV3-2,TRBJ1-3,few,TRBD1
CASSWGLDIIDTQYF,TGTGCCAGCAGCTGGGGACTAGATATTATCGATACGCAGTATTTT,TRBV5-6,TRBJ2-3,.,TRBD2
CASSPRETQYF,TGTGCCAGCAGCCCCCGAGAGACCCAGTACTTC,TRBV28,TRBJ2-5,.,.
CASSYGTGEKQYF,TGTGCCAGCAGTTACGGGACAGGCGAAAAGCAGTACTTC,TRBV6-2/TRBV6-3,TRBJ2-7,.,TRBD1
CASSSGGGIVSSPLHF,TGTGCCAGCAGTTCTGGCGGGGGGATTGTTAGTTCACCCCTCCACTTT,TRBV28,TRBJ1-6,.,.
CASSLVRGTFSDTQYF,TGTGCCAGCAGTTTAGTGCGGGGGACCTTTTCAGATACGCAGTATTTT,TRBV27,TRBJ2-3,.,TRBD2
CASSRDLERETQYF,TGTGCCAGCAGCCGCGACCTGGAGAGAGAGACCCAGTACTTC,TRBV7-2,TRBJ2-5,.,.
CASSLSANYGYTF,TGTGCCAGCAGCCTCAGTGCTAACTATGGCTACACCTTC,TRBV27,TRBJ1-2,.,.
CASTLWRGTEAFF,TGTGCCAGTACGTTGTGGCGGGGCACTGAAGCTTTCTTT,TRBV12-3/TRBV12-4,TRBJ1-1,.,.
CASSFQTGDYGYTF,TGTGCCAGCAGCTTCCAGACAGGGGACTATGGCTACACCTTC,TRBV7-8,TRBJ1-2,.,TRBD1
CASSRSNQPQHF,TGTGCCAGCAGCAGGAGCAATCAGCCCCAGCATTTT,TRBV12-3/TRBV12-4,TRBJ1-5,.,.
CASSPTGDYGYTF,TGTGCCAGCTCACCAACAGGGGACTATGGCTACACCTTC,TRBV18,TRBJ1-2,once,TRBD1
CASQPLTGYNSPLHF,TGTGCCAGCCAGCCCCTGACAGGTTATAATTCACCCCTCCACTTT,TRBV19,TRBJ1-6,.,.
CASSIWTGTAFF,TGTGCCAGTAGTATCTGGACAGGGACGGCTTTCTTT,TRBV19,TRBJ1-1,.,TRBD1
CASSPEWELAGSQFF,TGTGCCAGCAGCCCTGAATGGGAACTAGCGGGGTCGCAGTTCTTC,TRBV7-8,TRBJ2-1,.,TRBD2
CASSQGPREKLFF,TGTGCCAGCAGCCAAGGCCCTCGGGAAAAACTGTTTTTT,TRBV11-3,TRBJ1-4,.,.